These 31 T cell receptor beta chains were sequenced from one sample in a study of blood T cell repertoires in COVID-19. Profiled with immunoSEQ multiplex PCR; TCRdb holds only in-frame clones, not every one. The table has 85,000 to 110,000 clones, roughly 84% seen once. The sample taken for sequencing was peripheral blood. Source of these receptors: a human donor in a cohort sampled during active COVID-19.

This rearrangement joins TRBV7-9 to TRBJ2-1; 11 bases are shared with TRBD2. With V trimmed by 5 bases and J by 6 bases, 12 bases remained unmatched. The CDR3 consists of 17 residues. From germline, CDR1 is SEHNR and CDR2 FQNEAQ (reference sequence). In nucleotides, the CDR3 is TGTGCCAGCAGCGTCCCCCTTAGCGGGGGGGTAATCAATGAGCAGTTCTTC. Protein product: CASSVPLSGGVINEQFF.

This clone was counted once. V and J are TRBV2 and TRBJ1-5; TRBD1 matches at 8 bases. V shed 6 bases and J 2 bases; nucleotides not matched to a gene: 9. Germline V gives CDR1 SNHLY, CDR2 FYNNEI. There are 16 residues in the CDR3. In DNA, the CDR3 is TGTGCCAGCAGCCCTAGGACAGGGTGGGGCAATCAGCCCCAGCATTTT. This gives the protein CASSPRTGWGNQPQHF.

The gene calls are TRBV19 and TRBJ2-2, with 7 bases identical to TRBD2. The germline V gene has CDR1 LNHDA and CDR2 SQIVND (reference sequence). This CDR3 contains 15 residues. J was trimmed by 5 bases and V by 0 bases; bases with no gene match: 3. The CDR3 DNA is TGTGCCAGTAGTATAGATGAGCGGGAAACCGGGGAGCTGTTTTTT. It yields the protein CASSIDERETGELFF.

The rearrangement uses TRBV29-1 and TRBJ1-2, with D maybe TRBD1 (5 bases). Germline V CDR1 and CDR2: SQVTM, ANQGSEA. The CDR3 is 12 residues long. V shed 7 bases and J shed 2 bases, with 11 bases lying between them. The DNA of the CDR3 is TGCAGCGGCGGCGGACAAAACTATGGCTACACCTTC. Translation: CSGGGQNYGYTF.

CDR3 DNA: TGTGCCAGCAGCACAAAAGGGGAGGGCAGTGGCACTGAAGCTTTCTTT. It codes for CASSTKGEGSGTEAFF. The chain links TRBV28 to TRBJ1-1; maybe TRBD1 (5 bases). Germline V gene lookup returns CDR1 MDHEN and CDR2 SYDVKM. The V end was cut by 6 bases, the J end by 4 bases, with 21 bases between. This CDR3 spans 16 amino acids.

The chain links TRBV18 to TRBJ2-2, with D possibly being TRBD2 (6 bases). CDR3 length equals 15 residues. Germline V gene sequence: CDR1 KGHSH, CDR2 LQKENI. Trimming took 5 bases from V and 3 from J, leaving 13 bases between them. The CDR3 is CASSSNSGYTGELFF. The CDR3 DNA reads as TGTGCCAGCTCATCAAACAGCGGGTACACCGGGGAGCTGTTTTTT.

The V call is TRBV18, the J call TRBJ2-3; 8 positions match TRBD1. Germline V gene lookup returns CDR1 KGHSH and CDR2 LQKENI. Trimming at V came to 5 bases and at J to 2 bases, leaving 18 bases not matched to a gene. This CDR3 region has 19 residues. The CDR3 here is CASSTRQGIRSPSTDTQYF. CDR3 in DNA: TGTGCCAGCTCAACTAGACAGGGGATAAGATCCCCTTCCACAGATACGCAGTATTTT.

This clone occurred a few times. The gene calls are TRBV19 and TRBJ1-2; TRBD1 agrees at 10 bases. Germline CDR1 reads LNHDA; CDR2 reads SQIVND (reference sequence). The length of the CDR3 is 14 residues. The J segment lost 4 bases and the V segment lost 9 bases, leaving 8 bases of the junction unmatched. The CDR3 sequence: CASLGQGILYGYTF. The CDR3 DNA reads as TGTGCCAGCTTGGGACAGGGGATCCTCTATGGCTACACCTTC.

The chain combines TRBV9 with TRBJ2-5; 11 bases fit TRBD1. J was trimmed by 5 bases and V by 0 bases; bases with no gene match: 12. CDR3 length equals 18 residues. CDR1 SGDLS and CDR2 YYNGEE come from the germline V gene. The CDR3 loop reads CASSVESRTGGAGETQYF. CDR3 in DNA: TGTGCCAGCAGCGTAGAGTCTCGGACAGGGGGCGCGGGTGAGACCCAGTACTTC.

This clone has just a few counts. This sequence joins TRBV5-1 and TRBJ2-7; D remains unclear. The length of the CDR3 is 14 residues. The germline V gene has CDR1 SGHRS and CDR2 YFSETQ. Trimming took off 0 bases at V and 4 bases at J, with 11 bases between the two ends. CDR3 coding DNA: TGCGCCAGCAGCTTGGAGGCCAGGCGATACGAGCAGTACTTC. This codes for CASSLEARRYEQYF.

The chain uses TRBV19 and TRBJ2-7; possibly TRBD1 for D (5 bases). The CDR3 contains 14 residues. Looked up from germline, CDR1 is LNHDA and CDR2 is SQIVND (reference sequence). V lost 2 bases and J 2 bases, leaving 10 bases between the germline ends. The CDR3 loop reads CASSIMQGTYEQYF. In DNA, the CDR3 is TGTGCCAGTAGTATAATGCAGGGAACCTACGAGCAGTACTTC.

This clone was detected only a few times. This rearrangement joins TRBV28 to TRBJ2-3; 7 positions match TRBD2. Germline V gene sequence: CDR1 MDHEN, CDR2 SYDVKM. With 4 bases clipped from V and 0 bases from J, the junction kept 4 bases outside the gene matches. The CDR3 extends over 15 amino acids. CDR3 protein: CASSSTSESTDTQYF. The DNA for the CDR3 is TGTGCCAGCAGTTCCACTAGCGAGAGCACAGATACGCAGTATTTT. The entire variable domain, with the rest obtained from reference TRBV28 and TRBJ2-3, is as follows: DVKVTQSSRYLVKRTGEKVFLECVQDMDHENMFWYRQDPGLGLRLIYFSYDVKMKEKGDIPEGYSVSREKKERFSLILESASTNQTSMYLCASSSTSESTDTQYFGPGTRLTVL.

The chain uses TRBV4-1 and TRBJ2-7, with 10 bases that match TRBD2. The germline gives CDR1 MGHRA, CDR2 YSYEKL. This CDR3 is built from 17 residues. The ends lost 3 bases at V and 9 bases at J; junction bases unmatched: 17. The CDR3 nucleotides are TGCGCCAGCAGCCAGACTTCGAGCGGGGGGGCTCTCCTCCGGCAGTACTTC. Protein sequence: CASSQTSSGGALLRQYF.

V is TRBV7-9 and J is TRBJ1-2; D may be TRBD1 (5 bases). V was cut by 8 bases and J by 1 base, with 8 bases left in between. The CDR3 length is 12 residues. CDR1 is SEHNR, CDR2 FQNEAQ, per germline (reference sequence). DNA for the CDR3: TGTGCCAGCGGGACTAGTAACTATGGCTACACCTTC. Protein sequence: CASGTSNYGYTF. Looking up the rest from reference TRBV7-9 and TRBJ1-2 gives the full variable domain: DTGVSQNPRHKITKRGQNVTFRCDPISEHNRLYWYRQTLGQGPEFLTYFQNEAQLEKSRLLSDRFSAERPKGSFSTLEIQRTEQGDSAMYLCASGTSNYGYTFGSGTRLTVV.

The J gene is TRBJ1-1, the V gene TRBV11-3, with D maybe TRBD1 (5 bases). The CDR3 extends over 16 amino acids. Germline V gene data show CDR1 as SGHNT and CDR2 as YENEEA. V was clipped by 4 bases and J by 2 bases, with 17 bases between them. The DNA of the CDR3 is TGTGCCAGCAGCTCCCGCCAGGACACAGGAAACACTGAAGCTTTCTTT. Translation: CASSSRQDTGNTEAFF.

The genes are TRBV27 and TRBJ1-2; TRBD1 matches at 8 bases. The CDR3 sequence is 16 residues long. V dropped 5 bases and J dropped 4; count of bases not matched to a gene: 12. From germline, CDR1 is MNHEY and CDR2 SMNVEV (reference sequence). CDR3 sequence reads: CASSAQSGTGSYGYTF. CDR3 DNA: TGTGCCAGCAGTGCGCAATCCGGGACAGGATCCTATGGCTACACCTTC.

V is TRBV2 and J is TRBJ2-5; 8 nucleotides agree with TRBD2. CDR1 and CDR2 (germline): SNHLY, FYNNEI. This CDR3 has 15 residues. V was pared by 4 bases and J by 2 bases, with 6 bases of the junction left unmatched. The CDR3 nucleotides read TGTGCCAGCAGTGTTCCGACTAGCGTTCAAGAGACCCAGTACTTC. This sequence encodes CASSVPTSVQETQYF. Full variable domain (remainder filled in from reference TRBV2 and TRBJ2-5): EPEVTQTPSHQVTQMGQEVILRCVPISNHLYFYWYRQILGQKVEFLVSFYNNEISEKSEIFDDQFSVERPDGSNFTLKIRSTKLEDSAMYFCASSVPTSVQETQYFGPGTRLLVL.

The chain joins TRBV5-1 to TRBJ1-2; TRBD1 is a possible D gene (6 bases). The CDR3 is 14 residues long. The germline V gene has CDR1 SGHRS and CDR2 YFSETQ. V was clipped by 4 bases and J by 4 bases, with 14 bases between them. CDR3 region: CASSTSPDSYGYTF. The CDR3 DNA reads TGCGCCAGCAGCACCTCCCCGGACAGCTATGGCTACACCTTC. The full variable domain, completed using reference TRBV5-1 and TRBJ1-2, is KAGVTQTPRYLIKTRGQQVTLSCSPISGHRSVSWYQQTPGQGLQFLFEYFSETQRNKGNFPGRFSGRQFSNSRSEMNVSTLELGDSALYLCASSTSPDSYGYTFGSGTRLTVV.

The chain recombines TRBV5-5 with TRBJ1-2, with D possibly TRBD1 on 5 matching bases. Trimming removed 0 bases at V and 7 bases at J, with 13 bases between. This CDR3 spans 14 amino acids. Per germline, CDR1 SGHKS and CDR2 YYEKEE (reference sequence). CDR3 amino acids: CASSLESGRGGYTF. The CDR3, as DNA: TGTGCCAGCAGCTTGGAGTCGGGGCGGGGTGGCTACACCTTC.

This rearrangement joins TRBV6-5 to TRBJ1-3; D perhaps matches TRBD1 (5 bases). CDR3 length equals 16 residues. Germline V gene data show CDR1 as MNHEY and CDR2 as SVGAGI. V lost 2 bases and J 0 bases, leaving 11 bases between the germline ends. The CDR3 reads CASSYAGGVSGNTIYF. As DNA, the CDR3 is TGTGCCAGCAGTTACGCCGGGGGGGTCTCTGGAAACACCATATATTTT.

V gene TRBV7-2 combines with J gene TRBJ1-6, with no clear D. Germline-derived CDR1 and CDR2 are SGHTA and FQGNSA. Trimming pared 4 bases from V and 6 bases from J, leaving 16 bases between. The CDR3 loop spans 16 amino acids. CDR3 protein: CASSSRGPPANSPLHF. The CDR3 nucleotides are TGTGCCAGCAGCTCAAGAGGGCCCCCCGCTAATTCACCCCTCCACTTT.

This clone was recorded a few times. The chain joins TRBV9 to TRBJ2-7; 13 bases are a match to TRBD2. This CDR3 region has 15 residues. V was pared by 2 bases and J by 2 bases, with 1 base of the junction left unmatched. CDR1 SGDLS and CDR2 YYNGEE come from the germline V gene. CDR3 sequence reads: CASSVGLAGAYEQYF. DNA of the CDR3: TGTGCCAGCAGCGTTGGACTAGCGGGGGCCTACGAGCAGTACTTC.

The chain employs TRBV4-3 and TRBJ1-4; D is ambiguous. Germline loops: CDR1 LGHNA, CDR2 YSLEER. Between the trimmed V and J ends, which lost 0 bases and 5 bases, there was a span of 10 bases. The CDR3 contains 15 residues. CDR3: CASSQDRGLNEKLFF. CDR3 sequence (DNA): TGCGCCAGCAGCCAAGATCGGGGATTGAATGAAAAACTGTTTTTT.

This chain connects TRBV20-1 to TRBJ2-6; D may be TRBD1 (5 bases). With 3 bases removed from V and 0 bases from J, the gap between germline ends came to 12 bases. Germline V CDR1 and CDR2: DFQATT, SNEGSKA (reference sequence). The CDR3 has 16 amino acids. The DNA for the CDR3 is TGCAGTGCTAGTGGCAGCACAGGCTCTGGGGCCAACGTCCTGACTTTC. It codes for CSASGSTGSGANVLTF.

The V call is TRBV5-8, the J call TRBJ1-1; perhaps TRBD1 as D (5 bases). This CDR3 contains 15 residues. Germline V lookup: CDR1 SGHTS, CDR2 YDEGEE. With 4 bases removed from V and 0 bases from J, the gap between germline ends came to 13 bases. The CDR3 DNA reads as TGTGCCAGCAGCCTTGTAGGGGCCCTGAACACTGAAGCTTTCTTT. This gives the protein CASSLVGALNTEAFF. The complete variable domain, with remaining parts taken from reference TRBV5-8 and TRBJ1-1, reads EAGVTQSPTHLIKTRGQQATLRCSPISGHTSVYWYQQALGLGLQFLLWYDEGEERNRGNFPPRFSGRQFPNYSSELNVNALELEDSALYLCASSLVGALNTEAFFGQGTRLTVV.

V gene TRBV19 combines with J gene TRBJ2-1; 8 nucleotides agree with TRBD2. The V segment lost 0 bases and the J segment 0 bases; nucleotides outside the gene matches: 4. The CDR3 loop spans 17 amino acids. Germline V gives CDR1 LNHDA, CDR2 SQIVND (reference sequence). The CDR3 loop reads CASSIDVAGTSYNEQFF. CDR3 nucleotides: TGTGCCAGTAGTATAGATGTAGCGGGGACCTCCTACAATGAGCAGTTCTTC.

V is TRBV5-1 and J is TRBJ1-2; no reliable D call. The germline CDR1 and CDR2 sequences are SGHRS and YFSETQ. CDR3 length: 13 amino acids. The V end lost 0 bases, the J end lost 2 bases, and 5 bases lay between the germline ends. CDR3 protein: CASSLDGNYGYTF. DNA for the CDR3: TGCGCCAGCAGCTTGGACGGGAACTATGGCTACACCTTC.

The CDR3 region is CASSFGGNTEAFF. DNA of the CDR3: TGTGCCAGCAGTTTCGGGGGGAACACTGAAGCTTTCTTT. The chain recombines TRBV12-3 or TRBV12-4 with TRBJ1-1; D is possibly TRBD1 (5 bases). This CDR3 is built from 13 residues. V was trimmed by 3 bases and J by 1 base, leaving 6 bases between them.

CDR3 in amino acids: CASSYKKGTGAFNEQFF. The CDR3 nucleotides read TGTGCCAGCAGTTATAAAAAGGGGACAGGGGCCTTTAATGAGCAGTTCTTC. The chain couples TRBV6-2 or TRBV6-3 to TRBJ2-1; the match to TRBD1 covers 10 bases. This CDR3 region has 17 residues. Germline lookup yields CDR1 MNHEY and CDR2 SVGEGT. V lost 3 bases and J lost 7; bases outside the gene matches: 12.

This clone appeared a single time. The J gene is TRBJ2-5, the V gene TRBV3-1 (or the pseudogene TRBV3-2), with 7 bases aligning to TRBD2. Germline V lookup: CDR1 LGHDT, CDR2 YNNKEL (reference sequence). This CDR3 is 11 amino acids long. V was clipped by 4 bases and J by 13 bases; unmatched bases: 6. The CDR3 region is CASSLGLVLYF. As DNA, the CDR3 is TGTGCCAGCAGCCTAGGACTAGTTCTGTACTTC.

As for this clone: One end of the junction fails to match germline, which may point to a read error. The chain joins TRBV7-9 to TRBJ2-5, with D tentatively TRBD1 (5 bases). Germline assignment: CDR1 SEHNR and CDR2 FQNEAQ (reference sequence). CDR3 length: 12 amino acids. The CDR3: CASSLEQASRDF. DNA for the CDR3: TGTGCCAGCAGCTTAGAACAGGCCTCGAGAGACTTC.